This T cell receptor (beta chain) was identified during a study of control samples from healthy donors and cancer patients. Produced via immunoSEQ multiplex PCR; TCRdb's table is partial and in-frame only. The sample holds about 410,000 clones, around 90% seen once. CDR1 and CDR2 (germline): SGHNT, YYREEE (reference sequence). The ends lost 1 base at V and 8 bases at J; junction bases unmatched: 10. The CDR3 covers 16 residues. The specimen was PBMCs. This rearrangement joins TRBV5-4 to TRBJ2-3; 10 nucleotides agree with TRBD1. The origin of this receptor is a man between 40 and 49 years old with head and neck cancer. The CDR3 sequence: CASSLPDRGYLGTQYF. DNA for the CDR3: TGTGCCAGCAGCTTGCCGGACAGGGGGTATTTGGGTACGCAGTATTTT. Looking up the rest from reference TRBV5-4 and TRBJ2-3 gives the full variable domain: ETGVTQSPTHLIKTRGQQVTLRCSSQSGHNTVSWYQQALGQGPQFIFQYYREEENGRGNFPPRFSGLQFPNYSSELNVNALELDDSALYLCASSLPDRGYLGTQYFGPGTRLTVL.